This T cell receptor beta chain was sequenced during a study of blood T cell repertoires in COVID-19. Study information: Samples of COVID-19 (acute and convalescent) were obtained from the United States, Italy and Spain.

CDR3 size: 16 residues. The germline V gene has CDR1 SGHTA and CDR2 FQGNSA. The V and J ends lost 0 bases and 5 bases respectively, with 11 bases between them. TCRdb's table, derived via immunoSEQ multiplex PCR, lists solely in-frame clones and lacks some. The data hold approximately 32,000 clones, with about nine tenths observed a single time. This clonotype was sampled from a man aged 55 to 70 with active COVID-19. V gene TRBV7-2 combines with J gene TRBJ1-6; D perhaps matches TRBD1 (6 bases). Sequencing input: peripheral blood. CDR3 in amino acids: CASSLAGTSNNSPLHF. DNA of the CDR3: TGTGCCAGCAGCTTAGCCGGGACAAGCAATAATTCACCCCTCCACTTT.